This T cell receptor (beta chain) emerged from a study of blood T cell repertoires in COVID-19. The overall study: There were acute and convalescent COVID-19 samples, and they came from the United States, Italy and Spain. Sample material is recorded as cDNA or gDNA derived from T cells, B-cell-depleted T cells, or PBMCs.

Original processing methods: It was from reference gene primer amplification that nucleated cell counts were estimated. Method: immunoSEQ multiplex PCR; TCRdb's copy keeps in-frame clones and lacks some. Clonal size and the V and J genes are those of that table, whereas D and trimming came from the DNA. The sample lists around 42,000 clones; 70% to 80% were seen once. The CDR3 totals 16 residues. The germline V gene has CDR1 MNHEY and CDR2 SVGAGI. V lost 2 bases and J lost 3, with 16 bases in between. This sequence was found in a man aged 70 or older with active or convalescent COVID-19. The J gene is TRBJ1-2, the V gene TRBV6-5, with TRBD1 as a possible D gene (5 bases). Material: peripheral blood. The CDR3 region has the DNA TGTGCCAGCAGTTACCACGGGGGGACGGGACACTATGGCTACACCTTC. It is translated as CASSYHGGTGHYGYTF.